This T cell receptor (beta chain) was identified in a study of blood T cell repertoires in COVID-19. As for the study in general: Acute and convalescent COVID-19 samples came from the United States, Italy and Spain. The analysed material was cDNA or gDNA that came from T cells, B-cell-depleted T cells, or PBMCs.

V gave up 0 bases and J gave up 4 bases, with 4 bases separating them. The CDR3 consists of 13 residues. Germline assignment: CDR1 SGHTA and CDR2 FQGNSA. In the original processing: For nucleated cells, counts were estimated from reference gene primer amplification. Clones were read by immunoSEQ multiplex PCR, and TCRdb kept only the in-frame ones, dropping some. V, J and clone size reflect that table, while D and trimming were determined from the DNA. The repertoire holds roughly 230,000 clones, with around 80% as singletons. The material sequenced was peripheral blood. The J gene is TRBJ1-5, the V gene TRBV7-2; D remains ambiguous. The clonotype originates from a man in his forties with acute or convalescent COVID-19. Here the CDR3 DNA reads TGTGCCAGCAGCTTAGCCTTTAATCAGCCCCAGCATTTT. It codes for CASSLAFNQPQHF. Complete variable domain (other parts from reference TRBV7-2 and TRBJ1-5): GAGVSQSPSNKVTEKGKDVELRCDPISGHTALYWYRQSLGQGLEFLIYFQGNSAPDKSGLPSDRFSAERTGGSVSTLTIQRTQQEDSAVYLCASSLAFNQPQHFGDGTRLSIL.